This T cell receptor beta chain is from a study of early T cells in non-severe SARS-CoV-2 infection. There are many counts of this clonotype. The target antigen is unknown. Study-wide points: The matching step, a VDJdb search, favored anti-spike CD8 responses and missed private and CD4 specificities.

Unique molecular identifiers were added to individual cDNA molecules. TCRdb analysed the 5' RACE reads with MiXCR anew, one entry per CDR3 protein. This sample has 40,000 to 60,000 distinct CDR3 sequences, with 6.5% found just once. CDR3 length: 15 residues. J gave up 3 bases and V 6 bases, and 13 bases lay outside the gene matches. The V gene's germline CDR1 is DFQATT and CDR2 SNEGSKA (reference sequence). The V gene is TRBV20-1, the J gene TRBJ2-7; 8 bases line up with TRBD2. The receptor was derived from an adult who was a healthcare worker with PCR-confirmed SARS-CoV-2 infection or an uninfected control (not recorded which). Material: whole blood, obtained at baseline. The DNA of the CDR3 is TGCAGTGCCCCGCCGGGGCGGGGGGAGCACTACGAGCAGTACTTC. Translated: CSAPPGRGEHYEQYF.